A single sample gave rise to the 15 T cell receptor beta chains below, sequenced in a study of blood T cell repertoires in COVID-19. TCRdb keeps only in-frame clones here, not all; method: immunoSEQ multiplex PCR. This table holds more than 95,000 clones, just under 85% found once. Sequenced input: peripheral blood. The receptor set was obtained from a man aged 70-80 years with active or convalescent COVID-19.

The V gene is TRBV25-1, the J gene TRBJ1-1, with TRBD1 identical over 8 bases. V lost 5 bases and J lost 0; bases outside the gene matches: 5. The CDR3 runs 15 residues. Germline CDR1 is MGHDK and CDR2 is SYGVNS. Written as DNA, the CDR3 is TGTGCCAGCAGTCCCAGGACAGGGATGAACACTGAAGCTTTCTTT. Translated, it gives CASSPRTGMNTEAFF. Using reference TRBV25-1 and TRBJ1-1 for the parts outside the CDR3, the full variable domain is EADIYQTPRYLVIGTGKKITLECSQTMGHDKMYWYQQDPGMELHLIHYSYGVNSTEKGDLSSESTVSRIRTEHFPLTLESARPSHTSQYLCASSPRTGMNTEAFFGQGTRLTVV.

The V and J genes are TRBV25-1 and TRBJ2-4; tentatively, D is TRBD1 (6 bases). The germline gives CDR1 MGHDK, CDR2 SYGVNS. Trimming took off 3 bases at V and 15 bases at J, with 15 bases between the two ends. The CDR3 is 12 amino acids. CDR3 coding DNA: TGTGCCAGCAGTGACCTCAGGGGTCTTGGGTACTTC. Its translation is CASSDLRGLGYF.

This clone was recorded a few times. This chain uses TRBV7-3 with TRBJ2-5, with 9 bases identical to TRBD2. CDR1 and CDR2 (germline): SGHTA, FQGTGA. Trimming took 2 bases from V and 5 from J; bases not matched to a gene: 6. The CDR3 is 15 residues long. The chain's CDR3 is CASSLGTSFRETQYF. CDR3 DNA: TGTGCCAGCAGCTTAGGGACTAGCTTCCGGGAGACCCAGTACTTC.

This rearrangement joins TRBV28 to TRBJ2-2; perhaps TRBD2 as D (6 bases). The CDR3 is made up of 17 amino acids. Germline assignment: CDR1 MDHEN and CDR2 SYDVKM. The V end lost 1 base, the J end lost 4 bases, and 16 bases lay between the germline ends. Written as DNA, the CDR3 is TGTGCCAGCAGTTTATCGTGGGGGGTGATGAGCACCGGGGAGCTGTTTTTT. Its translation: CASSLSWGVMSTGELFF.

The CDR3 loop is CASSESIKEAFF. The CDR3 nucleotides read TGTGCCAGCAGTGAGTCTATCAAAGAAGCTTTCTTT. The rearrangement links TRBV2 to TRBJ1-1; D is uncertain. The CDR3 is 12 amino acids. V dropped 3 bases and J dropped 8 bases, with 10 bases sitting between them. CDR1 and CDR2 from the germline V gene are SNHLY and FYNNEI.

The J gene is TRBJ1-1, the V gene TRBV9; 10 positions agree with TRBD1. V lost 2 bases and J lost 4; bases outside the gene matches: 2. Germline loops: CDR1 SGDLS, CDR2 YYNGEE. The CDR3 runs 14 residues. In DNA, the CDR3 is TGTGCCAGCAGCGTGGGACAGGGGAGCACTGAAGCTTTCTTT. This sequence encodes CASSVGQGSTEAFF.

This chain uses TRBV2 with TRBJ1-6; weak D call: TRBD1 (6 bases). From germline, CDR1 is SNHLY and CDR2 FYNNEI. This CDR3 has 15 amino acids. V was clipped by 4 bases and J by 2 bases, with 9 bases between them. The CDR3 is CASSGGGAYNSPLHF. The CDR3 DNA reads TGTGCCAGCAGTGGAGGGGGAGCCTATAATTCACCCCTCCACTTT.

V gene TRBV2 combines with J gene TRBJ2-3, with TRBD2 matching 12 bases. Germline CDR1 SNHLY, CDR2 FYNNEI. This CDR3 contains 16 residues. Germline trimming cut 5 bases from V and 5 bases from J; bases unmatched to any gene: 8. The CDR3 region has the DNA TGTGCCAGCAGTTCCCTACTAGCGGGAGGCGGAGATACGCAGTATTTT. Protein: CASSSLLAGGGDTQYF.

The chain has TRBV29-1 and TRBJ1-2; D is undetermined. Germline V gene data show CDR1 as SQVTM and CDR2 as ANQGSEA. This CDR3 has 16 amino acids. V was trimmed by 8 bases and J by 3 bases, leaving 25 bases between them. CDR3 DNA: TGCAGCCCCGGCGTTTGTAATCGGAGGGTAGACTATGGCTACACCTTC. The encoded protein is CSPGVCNRRVDYGYTF.

This clone was observed a handful of times. The chain employs TRBV28 and TRBJ1-1; D gene uncertain. V shed 8 bases and J shed 5 bases, with 15 bases lying between them. CDR3 length: 13 amino acids. In germline, CDR1 is MDHEN, CDR2 SYDVKM. The CDR3 reads CASGTLITTEAFF. CDR3 DNA: TGTGCCAGCGGCACCCTGATTACAACTGAAGCTTTCTTT.

Comments on this clone: A junction end diverges from the germline sequence, so it may reflect a read error. This chain connects TRBV27 to TRBJ2-5, with a possible D match to TRBD1 (5 bases). Germline loops: CDR1 MNHEY, CDR2 SMNVEV (reference sequence). The CDR3 consists of 17 residues. CDR3 loop: CASSTLTAAVTLEAQYF. The CDR3, as DNA: TGTGCCAGCAGTACGCTGACAGCCGCCGTTACTTTAGAGGCCCAGTACTTC.

The chain recombines TRBV10-3 with TRBJ1-6, with no clear D. Germline CDR1 and CDR2: ENHRY and SYGVKD. The ends were cut back, 6 bases at V and 0 bases at J, with 6 bases in the middle. The CDR3 length is 14 residues. The CDR3 bases are TGTGCCATCAGCCCTAGCTCCTATAATTCACCCCTCCACTTT. This encodes CAISPSSYNSPLHF.

The gene calls are TRBV7-9 and TRBJ1-4, with 8 bases matching TRBD1. This CDR3 is 15 amino acids long. Germline values: CDR1 SEHNR, CDR2 FQNEAQ (reference sequence). J gave up 8 bases and V 1 base, and 6 bases lay outside the gene matches. The CDR3 here is CASSLDGQGPEKLFF. In DNA form, the CDR3 reads TGTGCCAGCAGCTTAGACGGACAGGGACCCGAAAAACTGTTTTTT.

V is TRBV7-8 and J is TRBJ2-1; D unresolved. Germline CDR1 SGHVS, CDR2 FQNEAQ. With 5 bases removed from V and 5 bases from J, the gap between germline ends came to 7 bases. The CDR3 has 12 amino acids. This CDR3 reads CASSPVDNEQFF. CDR3 bases: TGTGCCAGCAGCCCGGTTGACAATGAGCAGTTCTTC.

The chain links TRBV15 to TRBJ2-3, with 7 bases that match TRBD2. This CDR3 comprises 18 residues. J gave up 13 bases and V 2 bases, and 24 bases lay outside the gene matches. Germline values: CDR1 LNHNV, CDR2 YYDKDF (reference sequence). The DNA for the CDR3 is TGTGCCACCAGCAGAAATATCCTGAGACGGGAGGCGAGGAGGGTGAAGTATTTT. The encoded protein is CATSRNILRREARRVKYF.